These T cell receptor beta chains were read from a single sample in a study of OX40 agonist ivuxolimab in advanced cancers. Libraries were prepared by immunoSEQ multiplex PCR; TCRdb keeps only in-frame clonotypes and omits some of them. The table shows 70,000 or so clones, with approximately 90% occurring only once. The material was CD4+ or CD8+ T cells sorted from blood, obtained in a trial of the OX40 agonist ivuxolimab. These receptors all come from an adult with an advanced solid tumor such as melanoma, head and neck, liver or kidney cancer. CDR3s include the opening cysteine and the closing phenylalanine or tryptophan. Fields, in order: clone size, CDR3 length, V gene, D gene, J gene, CDR3 DNA, CDR3 protein. A D gene is named only where the DNA matches it firmly. Clone size is shown for a subset of rows, as once, few, many or a class of expanded clone.

>-|16|TRBV19|-|TRBJ1-1
TGTGCCAGTAGTAGGGGCGGGGGGCAGTTCATGGCTGAAGCTTTCTTT
CASSRGGGQFMAEAFF
>-|13|TRBV11-3|-|TRBJ1-2
TGTGCCAGCAGCCTAGCCCGACAGCAAGACTACACCTTC
CASSLARQQDYTF
>-|15|TRBV5-1|TRBD2|TRBJ2-5
TGCGCCAGCTTCTGGACTAGCGGGGGTTCGGAGACCCAGTACTTC
CASFWTSGGSETQYF
>-|15|TRBV7-7|-|TRBJ2-1
TGTGCTAGCAGCTTAACCCCGGGCAGAGCCAATGAGCAGTTCTTC
CASSLTPGRANEQFF
>once|19|TRBV10-3|TRBD1|TRBJ1-5
TGTGCCATCAATCGGACGGGACAGGGGCCTGAAAATAGCAATCAGCCCCAGCATTTT
CAINRTGQGPENSNQPQHF
>-|14|TRBV19|-|TRBJ2-1
TGTGCCAGTAGTACCGCCTCCGGGCACAATGAGCAGTTCTTC
CASSTASGHNEQFF
>once|15|TRBV18|-|TRBJ1-1
TGTGCCAGCTCACCGGCAGTGGGTACGGACACTGAAGCTTTCTTT
CASSPAVGTDTEAFF
>-|14|TRBV5-1|-|TRBJ2-7
TGCGCCAGCAGCTTGGTGGCGGAGGAAACCGAGCAGTACTTC
CASSLVAEETEQYF
>-|14|TRBV30|TRBD2|TRBJ2-6
TGTGCCTGGGCCCGCGGGGGTGGGGCCAACGTCCTGACTTTC
CAWARGGGANVLTF
>-|17|TRBV19|TRBD2|TRBJ2-1
TGTGCCAGTAGAATGGCTTGGGCTAGCGGGAGGTTCAATGAGCAGTTCTTC
CASRMAWASGRFNEQFF
>-|12|TRBV11-3|-|TRBJ2-3
TGTGCCAGCGGGCAGTTGGCAGATACGCAGTATTTT
CASGQLADTQYF
>-|14|TRBV13|-|TRBJ1-6
TGTGCCAGCACCGTGACTGGGGGTAGGTCACCCCTCCACTTT
CASTVTGGRSPLHF
>-|12|TRBV9|-|TRBJ2-3
TGTGCCAGCAGCCCGTCCCCAGATACGCAGTATTTT
CASSPSPDTQYF
>-|16|TRBV6-5|-|TRBJ2-7
TGTGCCAGCAGTTATGGATTGGGACACAAAGCTCACGAGCAGTACTTC
CASSYGLGHKAHEQYF
>-|15|TRBV5-6|-|TRBJ1-2
TGTGCCAGCAGCGCCTTGGACGGCGCTAACTATGGCTACACCTTC
CASSALDGANYGYTF
>-|15|TRBV28|-|TRBJ1-4
TGTGCCAGCAGTTCGAATGACGGAACTAATGAAAAACTGTTTTTT
CASSSNDGTNEKLFF
>-|13|TRBV11-3|-|TRBJ2-3
TGTGCCAGCAGCTCCCAGAGCACAGATACGCAGTATTTT
CASSSQSTDTQYF
>-|16|TRBV5-6|TRBD1|TRBJ2-6
TGTGCCAGCAGCGGATACAGGGGGACTGGGGCCAACGTCCTGACTTTC
CASSGYRGTGANVLTF
>-|16|TRBV9|-|TRBJ2-2
TGTGCCAGCAGCGTAGCCGGGGGTAAGAACACCGGGGAGCTGTTTTTT
CASSVAGGKNTGELFF
>-|17|TRBV10-1|TRBD2|TRBJ2-1
TGCGCCAGCAGCCAAATAGGGACTAGCGGGAGCTACAATGAGCAGTTCTTC
CASSQIGTSGSYNEQFF
>-|14|TRBV19|-|TRBJ1-5
TGTGCCAGCAAGGTTACAGGGAGCAATCAGCCCCAGCATTTT
CASKVTGSNQPQHF
>-|15|TRBV4-1|-|TRBJ2-3
TGCGCCAGCAGGTTGGGTAGGGGCGGGACAGATACGCAGTATTTT
CASRLGRGGTDTQYF
>-|11|TRBV18|-|TRBJ2-3
TGTGCCAGCTCACCAAAGGATACGCAGTATTTT
CASSPKDTQYF
>-|17|TRBV4-1|-|TRBJ1-1
TGCGCCAGCAGCCAAGACAGTCCCGGGGCTTCGAACACTGAAGCTTTCTTT
CASSQDSPGASNTEAFF
>-|13|TRBV7-6|-|TRBJ1-1
TGTGCCAGCAGCTTAGCCGAGAACACTGAAGCTTTCTTT
CASSLAENTEAFF
>-|18|TRBV7-3|-|TRBJ2-1
TGTGCCAGCAGCTTAACGGGGGCTATTTCCAACTCCTACAATGAGCAGTTCTTC
CASSLTGAISNSYNEQFF
>-|13|TRBV12-5|-|TRBJ2-5
TGTGCTAGTGGACTAACAGGGAAGGAGACCCAGTACTTC
CASGLTGKETQYF
>-|13|TRBV5-1|-|TRBJ2-7
TGCGCCAGCAGCTTGGCGCTTTATAGCGAGCAGTACTTC
CASSLALYSEQYF
>once|15|TRBV18|TRBD2|TRBJ2-1
TGTGCCAGCTCACCTATGACTAGCGGGAGCAATGAGCAGTTCTTC
CASSPMTSGSNEQFF
>-|15|TRBV5-1|-|TRBJ1-3
TGCGCCAGCAGCTTGTCAGGCTCGTCTGGAAACACCATATATTTT
CASSLSGSSGNTIYF
>-|15|TRBV9|TRBD1|TRBJ1-6
TGTGCCAGCAGCCCCCAGACAGGGACGAATTCACCCCTCCACTTT
CASSPQTGTNSPLHF
>-|13|TRBV30|-|TRBJ2-5
TGTGCCTGGAGGGAGACAGGGAGGGAGACCCAGTACTTC
CAWRETGRETQYF
>-|14|TRBV11-3|-|TRBJ1-4
TGTGCCAGCAGCTTCACCCAAGGGGTTGGAAAACTGTTTTTT
CASSFTQGVGKLFF
>-|16|TRBV19|TRBD2|TRBJ2-1
TGTGCCAGTAGTAAGCGACTAGCGGGGGGGCGGAATGAGCAGTTCTTC
CASSKRLAGGRNEQFF
>-|14|TRBV6-1|TRBD1|TRBJ1-5
TGTGCCAGCAGGCCGGGGACAGAGAATCAGCCCCAGCATTTT
CASRPGTENQPQHF
>-|16|TRBV5-4|TRBD1|TRBJ1-1
TGTGCCAGCAGCTACGGGACAGGGATTATGAACACTGAAGCTTTCTTT
CASSYGTGIMNTEAFF
>-|16|TRBV19|TRBD1|TRBJ2-3
TGTGCCAGTAGTATAAGCGGGACAGGGCAGAAAGATACGCAGTATTTT
CASSISGTGQKDTQYF
>once|18|TRBV7-7|TRBD2|TRBJ2-3
TGTGCTAGCAGCCGTACTAGCGGGGGGTTACCTAGCACAGATACGCAGTATTTT
CASSRTSGGLPSTDTQYF
>-|15|TRBV5-1|-|TRBJ2-1
TGCGCCAGCAGCTCCGAGGGGGGATCCTACAATGAGCAGTTCTTC
CASSSEGGSYNEQFF
>-|16|TRBV6-5|-|TRBJ2-7
TGTGCCAGCAGTTACCGAGGGGCGGAGAGCTCCTACGAGCAGTACTTC
CASSYRGAESSYEQYF
>-|17|TRBV4-1|-|TRBJ2-2
TGCGCCAGCAGCCAAGTCCATAGCGGCCGGAACACCGGGGAGCTGTTTTTT
CASSQVHSGRNTGELFF
>-|14|TRBV2|-|TRBJ2-3
TGTGCCAGCAGTGATCGGGGAGGCACAGATACGCAGTATTTT
CASSDRGGTDTQYF
>-|11|TRBV20-1|-|TRBJ2-7
TGCAGTGCTAAGGACCAGTACGAGCAGTACTTC
CSAKDQYEQYF
>-|15|TRBV4-1|-|TRBJ2-2
TGCGCCAGCAGCCCCGGGACGGGTCTTATCGGGGAGCTGTTTTTT
CASSPGTGLIGELFF
>-|16|TRBV5-1|TRBD2|TRBJ2-3
TGCGCCAGCAGCAAACGTCTAGCGGGGGTTGGGGATACGCAGTATTTT
CASSKRLAGVGDTQYF
>-|15|TRBV6-5|-|TRBJ2-5
TGTGCCAGCAGTTACATATCGGCAGATTCCCGGACCCAGTACTTC
CASSYISADSRTQYF
>-|14|TRBV28|TRBD1|TRBJ2-7
TGTGCCAGCAGTCCTCCGGGACAGGGACGCGAGCAGTACTTC
CASSPPGQGREQYF